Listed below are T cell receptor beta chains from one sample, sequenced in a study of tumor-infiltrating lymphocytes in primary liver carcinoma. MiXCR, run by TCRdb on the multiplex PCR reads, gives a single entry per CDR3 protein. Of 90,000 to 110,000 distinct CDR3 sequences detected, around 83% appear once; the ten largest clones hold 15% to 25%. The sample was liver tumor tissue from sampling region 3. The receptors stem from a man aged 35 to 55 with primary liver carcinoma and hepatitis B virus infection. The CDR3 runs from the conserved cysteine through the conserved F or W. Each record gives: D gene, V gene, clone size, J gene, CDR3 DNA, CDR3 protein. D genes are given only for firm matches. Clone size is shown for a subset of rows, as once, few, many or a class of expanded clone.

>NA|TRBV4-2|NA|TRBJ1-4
TGTGCCAGCAACCAAGATCGTGCGCGGAGGGCAACTAATGAAAAACTGTTTTTT
CASNQDRARRATNEKLFF
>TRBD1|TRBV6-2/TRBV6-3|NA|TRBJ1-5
TGTGCCAGCATGAGGACAGGGAATAATCAGTCCCAGCATTTT
CASMRTGNNQSQHF
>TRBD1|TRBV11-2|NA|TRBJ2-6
TGTGCCAACAACATTGACAGGGCTGGGGCCAAGGCCCTGACTTTC
CANNIDRAGAKALTF
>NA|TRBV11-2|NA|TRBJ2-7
TGTACCAGCAGCTCTAACAGGAACTTCTACGAGCAGTGCTTC
CTSSSNRNFYEQCF
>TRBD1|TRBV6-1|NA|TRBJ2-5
TGTATCAGCAGTGATCCTCGACAGGGGATAAGTGCCCAGTACTTC
CISSDPRQGISAQYF
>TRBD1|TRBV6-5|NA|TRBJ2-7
TGTACCAACAGGGGGACAGACGAGTACGAGCAGTACTTC
CTNRGTDEYEQYF
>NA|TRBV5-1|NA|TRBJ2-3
TGCGCCATCAGCTTGAACGGCCGTGCTAGCACAGATATGCAGTATTTT
CAISLNGRASTDMQYF
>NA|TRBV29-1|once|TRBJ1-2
TGCAGCGTTGAAGAGGACCGCAGGTCATACGGTTACACCTTC
CSVEEDRRSYGYTF
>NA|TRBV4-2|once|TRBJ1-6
TGTGCCGGCAGCCATGAGGGGCCAGGAGGAGATTCACCCCTCCACTTT
CAGSHEGPGGDSPLHF
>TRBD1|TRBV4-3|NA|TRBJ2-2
TGCGCTAGCAACCCAAAGACAGGGCATCCCCCCAGGGAGCTGTTTTTT
CASNPKTGHPPRELFF
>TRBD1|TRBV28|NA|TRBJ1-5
TGTGCTAGCAGTTTGTCAGGGGGAACGCAACCCCAGCATTTT
CASSLSGGTQPQHF
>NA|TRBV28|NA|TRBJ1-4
TGTGACGGGGGGACACCCAATCTGGGGGAAAAACTGTTCTTC
CDGGTPNLGEKLFF
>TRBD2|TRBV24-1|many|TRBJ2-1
TGTGCCACCAGTGACCCGGGAGGGAACTACAATGAGCAGTTCTTC
CATSDPGGNYNEQFF
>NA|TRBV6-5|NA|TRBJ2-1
TGTGCCAACAATCAAGTCGTGGGGGTGGTTGAGCAGTTCTTC
CANNQVVGVVEQFF
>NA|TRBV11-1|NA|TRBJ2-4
TGTGCTAGCAACTTTCCCGGGACTTGCGGGACCAAAAACATCCAGTACTTC
CASNFPGTCGTKNIQYF
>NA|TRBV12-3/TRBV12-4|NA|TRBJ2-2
TGTGCCAGCAATCAGGGTAGGACAGGGGAGCTGTTTTTT
CASNQGRTGELFF
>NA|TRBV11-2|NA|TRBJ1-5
TGTGCCAGCAGCTTAGTAGGGATAACAGGAAGCAGTCAGCCCCAGCATTTT
CASSLVGITGSSQPQHF